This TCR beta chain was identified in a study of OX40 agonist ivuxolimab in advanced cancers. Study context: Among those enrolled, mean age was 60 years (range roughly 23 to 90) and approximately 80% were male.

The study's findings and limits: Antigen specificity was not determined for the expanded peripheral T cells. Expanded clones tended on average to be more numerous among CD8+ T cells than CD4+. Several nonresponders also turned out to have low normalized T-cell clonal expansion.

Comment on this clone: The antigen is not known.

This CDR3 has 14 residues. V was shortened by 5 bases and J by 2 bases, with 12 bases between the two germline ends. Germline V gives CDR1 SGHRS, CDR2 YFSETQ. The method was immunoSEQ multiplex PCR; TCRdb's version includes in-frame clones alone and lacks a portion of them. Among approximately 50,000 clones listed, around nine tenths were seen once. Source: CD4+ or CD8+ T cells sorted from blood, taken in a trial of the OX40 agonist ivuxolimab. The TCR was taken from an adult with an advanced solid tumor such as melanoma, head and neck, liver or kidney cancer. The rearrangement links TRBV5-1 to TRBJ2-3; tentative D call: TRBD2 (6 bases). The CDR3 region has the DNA TGCGCCAGCAGTTTAGCGGACCCCACAGATACGCAGTATTTT. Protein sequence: CASSLADPTDTQYF. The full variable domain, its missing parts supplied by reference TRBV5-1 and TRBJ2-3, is KAGVTQTPRYLIKTRGQQVTLSCSPISGHRSVSWYQQTPGQGLQFLFEYFSETQRNKGNFPGRFSGRQFSNSRSEMNVSTLELGDSALYLCASSLADPTDTQYFGPGTRLTVL.